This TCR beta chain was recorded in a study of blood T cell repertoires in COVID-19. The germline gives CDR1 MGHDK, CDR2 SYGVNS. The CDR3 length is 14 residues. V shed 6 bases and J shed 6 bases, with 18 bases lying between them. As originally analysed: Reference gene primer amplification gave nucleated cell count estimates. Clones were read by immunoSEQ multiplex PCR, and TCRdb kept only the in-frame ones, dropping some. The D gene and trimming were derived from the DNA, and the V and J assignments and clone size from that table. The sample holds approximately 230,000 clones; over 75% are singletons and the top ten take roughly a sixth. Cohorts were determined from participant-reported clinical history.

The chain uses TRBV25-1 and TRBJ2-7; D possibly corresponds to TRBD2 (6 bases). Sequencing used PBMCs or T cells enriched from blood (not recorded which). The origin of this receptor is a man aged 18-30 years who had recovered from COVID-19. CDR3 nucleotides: TGTGCCAGCAGCCGTCGGACTACGCCTTTCGAGCAGTACTTC. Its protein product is CASSRRTTPFEQYF.